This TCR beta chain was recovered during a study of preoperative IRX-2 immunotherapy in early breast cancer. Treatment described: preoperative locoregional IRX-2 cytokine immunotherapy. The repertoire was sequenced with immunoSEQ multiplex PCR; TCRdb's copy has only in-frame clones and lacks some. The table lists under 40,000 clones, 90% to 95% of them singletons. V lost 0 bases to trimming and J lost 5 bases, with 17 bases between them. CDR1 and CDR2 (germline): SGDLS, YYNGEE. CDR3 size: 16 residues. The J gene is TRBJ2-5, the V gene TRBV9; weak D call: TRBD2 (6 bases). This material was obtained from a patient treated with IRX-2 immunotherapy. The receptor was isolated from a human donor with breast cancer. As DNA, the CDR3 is TGTGCCAGCAGCGTAGGGGCCGGAGGGCCGGGGGAGACCCAGTACTTC. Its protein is CASSVGAGGPGETQYF.